This TCR beta chain was obtained from a study of breast tumors, draining lymph nodes, adjacent tissues. One entry per CDR3 protein, called by TCRdb with MiXCR from the multiplex PCR reads. Of about 300,000 distinct CDR3 sequences listed, 30% to 35% were seen once; the top ten hold more than 0.95%. This clonotype appeared many times. The V gene lost 0 bases and the J gene lost 5 bases, with 12 bases spanning the gap. This CDR3 is built from 14 residues. The V gene's germline CDR1 is SGHRS and CDR2 YFSETQ. The lymph nodes were axillary draining lymph nodes from breast cancer patients. The V and J genes are TRBV5-1 and TRBJ2-7; the D gene is possibly TRBD2 (6 bases). The clonotype was recovered from a female donor with breast cancer. Some clones in this sample may be carry-over from other donors' samples. The sequencing input was axillary lymph node tissue. The CDR3 coding sequence is TGCGCCAGCAGCTTGGTTGCGGGGAGCAACGAGCAGTACTTC. This codes for CASSLVAGSNEQYF.